Listed here are 7 T cell receptor beta chains from one sample, sequenced in a study of Tregs in tolerant kidney transplant recipients. Clones were sequenced by immunoSEQ multiplex PCR, and TCRdb holds only the in-frame ones, with some missing. This repertoire shows tens of thousands of clones, over 85% found once; its top ten account for 4.7%. The specimen was CD8+ T cells from blood. Receptors were obtained from a human donor in good health.

The rearrangement uses TRBV7-2 and TRBJ2-2; 12 bases match TRBD2. The V gene's germline CDR1 is SGHTA and CDR2 FQGNSA. The CDR3 length is 18 residues. V shed 1 base, J shed 0 bases, and the junction held 3 bases outside the gene matches. CDR3 nucleotide sequence: TGTGCCAGCAGCTTAGGTCTAGCGGGGGGGCCGAACACCGGGGAGCTGTTTTTT. This sequence encodes CASSLGLAGGPNTGELFF.

The chain links TRBV9 to TRBJ2-3; possibly TRBD1 or TRBD2 for D (5 bases each). CDR1 is SGDLS and CDR2 is YYNGEE in the germline V gene. This CDR3 is 16 amino acids long. V shed 0 bases and J shed 1 base, with 12 bases lying between them. The CDR3 here is CASSVDGMGGTDTQYF. Here the CDR3 DNA reads TGTGCCAGCAGCGTAGATGGGATGGGGGGCACAGATACGCAGTATTTT.

The chain uses TRBV14 and TRBJ2-3; 7 bases match TRBD2. The germline V gene encodes CDR1 SGHDN and CDR2 FVKESK. The CDR3 spans 16 residues. V trimming: 5 bases; J trimming: 4 bases; junction bases outside the gene matches: 12. Written as DNA, the CDR3 is TGTGCCAGCAGCTTCGGGCTAGGACTAGTTGCAGATACGCAGTATTTT. Translating gives CASSFGLGLVADTQYF.

The chain carries TRBV7-2 and TRBJ2-1; 11 bases are a match to TRBD2. Per the germline V gene, CDR1 is SGHTA and CDR2 is FQGNSA. This CDR3 region has 15 residues. V dropped 4 bases and J dropped 2; count of bases not matched to a gene: 1. CDR3 in amino acids: CASSSTSGAYNEQFF. CDR3 coding DNA: TGTGCCAGCAGCTCGACTAGCGGGGCCTACAATGAGCAGTTCTTC. The full variable domain, completed using reference TRBV7-2 and TRBJ2-1, is GAGVSQSPSNKVTEKGKDVELRCDPISGHTALYWYRQSLGQGLEFLIYFQGNSAPDKSGLPSDRFSAERTGGSVSTLTIQRTQQEDSAVYLCASSSTSGAYNEQFFGPGTRLTVL.

The chain carries TRBV5-1 and TRBJ2-7; TRBD1 aligns across 7 bases. The CDR3 length is 13 residues. Germline-derived CDR1 and CDR2 are SGHRS and YFSETQ. V lost 4 bases to trimming and J lost 2 bases; unmatched junction nucleotides: 3. CDR3 in amino acids: CASSPGQTYEQYF. In DNA form, the CDR3 reads TGCGCCAGCAGCCCGGGACAGACCTACGAGCAGTACTTC.

V is TRBV7-8 and J is TRBJ2-3; D unclear. Trimming shortened V by 1 base and J by 4 bases, and 6 bases separated the two germline ends. This CDR3 has 13 amino acids. Looked up from germline, CDR1 is SGHVS and CDR2 is FQNEAQ. The CDR3 sequence is CASSLDESDTQYF. DNA of the CDR3: TGTGCCAGCAGCTTAGACGAGTCAGATACGCAGTATTTT.

This clone was counted a single time. The chain links TRBV30 to TRBJ2-2, with no clear D. Germline V gene sequence: CDR1 GTSNPN, CDR2 SVGIG (reference sequence). This CDR3 is built from 13 residues. V was cut by 4 bases and J by 7 bases, with 13 bases left in between. The CDR3 nucleotides are TGTGCCTGGACCTACCCGGAGCGCGGGGAGCTGTTTTTT. The encoded protein is CAWTYPERGELFF.